This T cell receptor beta chain was profiled in a study of OX40 agonist ivuxolimab in advanced cancers. Study outcomes and limitations: Which antigen the expanded peripheral T cells recognized is unknown. CD4+ and CD8+ blood T cells expanded clonally by week 6 at 0.1 to 3.0 mg/kg.

Concerning this clone itself: The target antigen is unknown.

CDR1 and CDR2 (germline): LNHDA, SQIVND (reference sequence). With V trimmed by 3 bases and J by 8 bases, 3 bases remained unmatched. The CDR3 sequence is 14 residues long. Sequencing was performed with immunoSEQ multiplex PCR; in TCRdb, only in-frame clones are kept and a portion is missing. The sample consists of around 60,000 clones, approximately 90% of them appearing once. With baseline, cycle 4 day 1, and cycle 7 day 1 as timepoints, blood was sampled. The starting material was CD4+ or CD8+ T cells sorted from blood, obtained in a trial of the OX40 agonist ivuxolimab. The sequence was collected from an adult with an advanced solid tumor such as melanoma, head and neck, liver or kidney cancer. The V gene is TRBV19, the J gene TRBJ2-1, with 11 bases matching TRBD2. CDR3 region: CASSMVSGRDEQFF. The CDR3 DNA reads TGTGCCAGTAGTATGGTTAGCGGGAGGGATGAGCAGTTCTTC.